Given below is one TCR beta chain in context. Its antigen is currently unknown. These data originate in a study of T cell responses to AZD1222 COVID-19 vaccine. Points from the study as a whole: Only after the peak T cell response were repertoires sampled. Regions 160-218 and 743-854 held dominance among vaccine-associated CD4 TCRs, which spanned spike.

CDR3 size: 15 residues. The ends lost 6 bases at V and 1 base at J; junction bases unmatched: 8. Per germline, CDR1 MDHEN and CDR2 SYDVKM. This table comes from immunoSEQ multiplex PCR, and its TCRdb copy is limited to in-frame clones, with some not included. The table shows around 210,000 clones, with roughly 94% occurring only once. V usage is TRBV28 and J usage is TRBJ2-7, with TRBD1 matching 8 bases. The TCR sequence derives from an adult who received the MenACWY meningococcal vaccine as a control. Sequenced here: peripheral blood, sampled 28 days after the second dose of the MenACWY control vaccine. CDR3 nucleotide sequence: TGTGCCAGCAGCCCCCAAGGACAGGGATCCTACGAGCAGTACTTC. Translated, it gives CASSPQGQGSYEQYF. Full variable domain (outside the CDR3, taken from reference TRBV28 and TRBJ2-7): DVKVTQSSRYLVKRTGEKVFLECVQDMDHENMFWYRQDPGLGLRLIYFSYDVKMKEKGDIPEGYSVSREKKERFSLILESASTNQTSMYLCASSPQGQGSYEQYFGPGTRLTVT.